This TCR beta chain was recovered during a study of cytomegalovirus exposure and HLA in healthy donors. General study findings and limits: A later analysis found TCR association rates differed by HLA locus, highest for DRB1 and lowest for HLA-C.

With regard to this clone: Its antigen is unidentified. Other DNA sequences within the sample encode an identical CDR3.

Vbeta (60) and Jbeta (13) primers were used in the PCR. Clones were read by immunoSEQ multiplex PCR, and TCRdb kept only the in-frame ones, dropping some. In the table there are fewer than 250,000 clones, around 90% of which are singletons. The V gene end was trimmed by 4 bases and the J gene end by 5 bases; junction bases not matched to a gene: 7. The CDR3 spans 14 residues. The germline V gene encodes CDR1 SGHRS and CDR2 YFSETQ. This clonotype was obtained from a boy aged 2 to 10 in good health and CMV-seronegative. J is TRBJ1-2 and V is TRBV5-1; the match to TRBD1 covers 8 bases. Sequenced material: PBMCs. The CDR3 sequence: CASSAGGQVYGYTF. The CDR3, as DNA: TGCGCCAGCAGCGCCGGGGGACAGGTTTATGGCTACACCTTC. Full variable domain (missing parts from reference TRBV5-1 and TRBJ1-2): KAGVTQTPRYLIKTRGQQVTLSCSPISGHRSVSWYQQTPGQGLQFLFEYFSETQRNKGNFPGRFSGRQFSNSRSEMNVSTLELGDSALYLCASSAGGQVYGYTFGSGTRLTVV.